This passage covers 6 T cell receptor beta chains from one sample sequenced in a study of graft-versus-host responses after intestinal transplantation. Profiling relied on immunoSEQ multiplex PCR, and the TCRdb table lists in-frame clones only, not all of them. The sample shows tens of thousands of clones, 91% of them seen only once. Source: PBMCs, taken around 95 weeks after intestinal transplant. These receptors all stem from a human patient who received an intestinal transplant, so some T cells may come from the graft donor.

V and J are TRBV25-1 and TRBJ2-7; no firm D call. The CDR3 extends over 15 amino acids. The germline V gene has CDR1 MGHDK and CDR2 SYGVNS. Trimming cost V 4 bases and J 3 bases, with 16 bases left between them. This CDR3 is CASSALGPSNYEQYF. CDR3 sequence (DNA): TGTGCCAGCAGTGCCCTGGGCCCGTCCAACTACGAGCAGTACTTC.

This clone appeared a few times. This chain links TRBV2 with TRBJ1-1; D is undetermined. CDR1 is SNHLY and CDR2 is FYNNEI in the germline V gene. The CDR3 extends over 11 amino acids. V lost 9 bases, J lost 1 base, and 6 bases lay in between. As DNA, the CDR3 is TGTGCCAGAACCGGGAACACTGAAGCTTTCTTT. Its protein is CARTGNTEAFF.

V usage is TRBV6-1 and J usage is TRBJ2-1; D gene uncertain. This CDR3 contains 16 residues. V was pared by 2 bases and J by 0 bases, with 11 bases between. Germline values: CDR1 MNHNS, CDR2 SASEGT. CDR3 in amino acids: CASSELGSSSYNEQFF. In DNA form, the CDR3 reads TGTGCCAGCAGTGAACTGGGCTCGAGCTCCTACAATGAGCAGTTCTTC.

This clone was recorded a few times. The V gene is TRBV9, the J gene TRBJ1-4, with TRBD1 identical over 10 bases. The CDR3 sequence is 14 residues long. Germline CDR1 reads SGDLS; CDR2 reads YYNGEE. V gave up 7 bases and J gave up 10 bases; unmatched junction bases: 10. As DNA, the CDR3 is TGTGCCAGCGGCCCCGACAGGGGGCGAGGAAAACTGTTTTTT. Encoded protein: CASGPDRGRGKLFF.

The chain employs TRBV11-2 and TRBJ2-1; D remains ambiguous. The CDR3 spans 14 residues. Trimming took off 2 bases at V and 15 bases at J, with 20 bases between the two ends. From germline, CDR1 is SGHAT and CDR2 FQNNGV. The DNA for the CDR3 is TGTGCCAGCAGCTTAATAGTCGCCCCCCATTTTTTGTTCTTC. It translates to CASSLIVAPHFLFF.

The V call is TRBV5-6, the J call TRBJ2-5, with a weak D call TRBD1 (5 bases). CDR1 and CDR2 from the germline V gene are SGHDT and YYEEEE. V shed 1 base and J shed 3 bases, with 7 bases lying between them. The CDR3 extends over 13 amino acids. The CDR3 sequence: CASSLLREETQYF. CDR3 DNA: TGTGCCAGCAGCTTGCTCAGGGAAGAGACCCAGTACTTC.